This entry is about one T cell receptor beta chain. Antigen: not known. Time point of the sample: week 23, last vaccination. Alongside topical imiquimod, each dose of vaccine comprised 300 ug of mutant IDH1 20-mer peptide. The data stem from a study of a mutant IDH1 vaccine in newly diagnosed glioma. As for the study in general: Vaccines were begun 4-6 weeks after radiotherapy alone, or with temozolomide cycles.

Method: immunoSEQ multiplex PCR; TCRdb's copy keeps in-frame clones and lacks some. This table has under 45,000 clones, roughly 83% appearing once. CDR1 and CDR2 (germline): SGDLS, YYNGEE. Trimming cost V 2 bases and J 1 base, with 8 bases left between them. The CDR3 loop spans 14 amino acids. The receptor's source is a woman under 30 with glioma. Some clones in this sample may be carry-over from other donors' samples. This specimen consisted of PBMCs, obtained from a glioma patient whose treatment included an IDH1 peptide vaccine. The chain combines TRBV9 with TRBJ2-3; D is undetermined. CDR3 region: CASSVGLGTDTQYF. The DNA for the CDR3 is TGTGCCAGCAGCGTCGGTCTAGGCACAGATACGCAGTATTTT.